What follows is one T cell receptor (beta chain) and its context. The specificity of this receptor is unknown. No much larger clone exists at a distance of one base, and base qualities are not known. Looking up the germline V gene yields CDR1 KGHSH and CDR2 LQKENI. The trim is 5 bases for V and 8 bases for J, with a gap of 13 bases between the germline ends. Inclusive of the bounding cysteine and phenylalanine, the CDR3 is 13 residues long. The sequence is cut down to CDR3 DNA, 39 bases in frame from base 1. The CDR3 regions of human TCRbeta chains were subjected to immunosequencing. The published analysis was carried out like this. Repertoire TCRs were matched against a reference library of SARS-CoV-2-specific TCRs generated with the MIRA antigen-specificity platform. Breadth was defined as the fraction of unique TCRs that were SARS-CoV-2-associated, and depth was defined as the fraction of total T cells that were SARS-CoV-2-associated. Each spike-specific TCR was assigned to its reactive spike region and to a CD4 or CD8 class using the MIRA data. Log10-transformed breadth and depth values were compared by one-way ANOVA with Sidak's multiple comparisons tests. TCRdb limited this immuneACCESS table to in-frame rearrangements with V and J called. A share of clones is missing; checked studies link under half to unresolved V genes, and the rest is unexplained. That table furnishes V, J and clone size, whereas the DNA furnished D and trimming. The sample yields some 130,000 clones; 93% were counted once. The ten largest account for roughly 9% of the sample.

The data stem from a study of T cell responses to AZD1222 COVID-19 vaccine (dated by TCRdb to 2020 to 2023). In terms of the full investigation: Because spike-specific TCR depth and breadth did not differ between the two schedules, AZD1222 recipients who got a second dose at roughly 4 weeks were pooled with those who got a second dose at roughly 12 weeks. TCR sequencing covered 230 or so trial participants: 200 to 210 given two doses of AZD1222 and about 26 given two doses of MenACWY control vaccine. Trial participants were enrolled by age into subgroups of 18-55, 56-69 and 70-plus years, and around 150, 29 and 61 TCR-sequenced participants, respectively, were included in these subgroups.

Overall study results and their limits: Conclusions about previously exposed vaccinees are limited because only six or seven AZD1222 recipients were SARS-CoV-2 seropositive at baseline. Epitopes outside the regions mutated in the B.1.351 and B.1.1.7 variants were reportedly recognized by nearly half of the unique spike-specific TCRs. The 56-69-year group was small, and its depth increase did not reach significance, likely because of low power. A significant rise in spike-specific TCR breadth and depth was observed after two AZD1222 doses relative to day 0 and relative to MenACWY recipients. Because no day 14 peak-response samples were available, repertoires were characterized only after the peak T cell response. Most participants were white British and females outnumbered males, and the authors suggested that clonal diversity may have been underestimated. CD4 TCRs associated with the vaccine covered the entire spike protein, and the dominant responses were in regions 160-218 and 743-854.

Reading the label with the study, this specimen's time point is: baseline before first vaccination. Vaccinee samples were obtained from the UK trials COV001 and COV002, which included a single-blind randomized controlled phase 2/3 trial of AZD1222 (ChAdOx1 nCoV-19) in healthy adults. Trial participant PBMC samples were collected at day 0 and day 28 after the second dose for TCRbeta chain sequencing. Material: peripheral blood, obtained on day 0 of AZD1222 vaccination. Here the chain combines TRBV18 and TRBJ2-1, with no D gene named confidently. This clonotype originated in an adult in good health. The DNA sequence reads TGTGCCAGCTCAGGTCAGACCGGCGATGAGCAGTTCTTC. It specifies CASSGQTGDEQFF.